This is a list of T cell receptor beta chains from one sample in a study of T cell changes during pregnancy in multiple sclerosis. The assay was immunoSEQ multiplex PCR, and TCRdb's table has in-frame clones only and misses some. The data show 70,000 or so clones, about 93% seen once. Sequenced here: CD4+ T cells from peripheral blood mononuclear cells, sampled after pregnancy. These receptors all come from a female donor with multiple sclerosis, enrolled in a pregnancy study. CDR3s include the opening cysteine and the closing phenylalanine or tryptophan. A D gene is named only where the DNA matches it firmly. The listing skips clone size in some rows; elsewhere it reads once, few, many or a size class.

size	length	V	D	J	DNA	CDR3
once	12	TRBV5-1	TRBD1	TRBJ1-1	TGCGCCAGCAGCACGGACAGGTCTGAAGCTTTCTTT	CASSTDRSEAFF
NA	14	TRBV9	TRBD1	TRBJ2-7	TGTGCCAGCAGCTTAGGGGACAGGGGCTACGAGCAGTACTTC	CASSLGDRGYEQYF
NA	14	TRBV7-9	NA	TRBJ1-5	TGTGCCAGCAGCTTGGACAGTCGAAATCAGCCCCAGCATTTT	CASSLDSRNQPQHF
NA	14	TRBV27	NA	TRBJ2-5	TGTGCCAGCAGTTTATCTCTAGACCAAGAGACCCAGTACTTC	CASSLSLDQETQYF
NA	17	TRBV15	NA	TRBJ1-2	TGTGCCACCAGCCCTCCCCTCCGGAAGGGGGAAAACTATGGCTACACCTTC	CATSPPLRKGENYGYTF
NA	18	TRBV11-1	TRBD2	TRBJ2-1	TGTGCCAGCAGCCGCCTTCCCGCCGGACTAGCGGAGAGCAATGAGCAGTTCTTC	CASSRLPAGLAESNEQFF
NA	17	TRBV7-9	TRBD1	TRBJ2-1	TGTGCCAGCAGCCCCTCCCCCGGGACAGGGGTGGGCAATGAGCAGTTCTTC	CASSPSPGTGVGNEQFF
few	15	TRBV19	TRBD1	TRBJ1-2	TGTGCCAGTAACGGGCGACAGGGAAGAGGCTATGGCTACACCTTC	CASNGRQGRGYGYTF
NA	15	TRBV5-1	NA	TRBJ2-5	TGCGCCAGCAGCTTGGCCGCCAGCGCTGAAGAGACCCAGTACTTC	CASSLAASAEETQYF
NA	14	TRBV18	NA	TRBJ1-2	TGTGCCAGCTCCTCCCGCCGGATGGAGGATGGCTACACCTTC	CASSSRRMEDGYTF
NA	15	TRBV29-1	NA	TRBJ2-3	TGCAGCACGGCCGGCCGTCCCGGGGAGTGGTCTACGCAGTATTTT	CSTAGRPGEWSTQYF
once	13	TRBV5-4	NA	TRBJ1-2	TGTGCCAGCAGCCGGGGAGGGACCTATGGCTACACCTTC	CASSRGGTYGYTF
NA	17	TRBV9	TRBD1	TRBJ2-1	TGTGCCAGCAGTCCCCTAGGGGGCCTTACGGGCTACAATGAGCAGTTCTTC	CASSPLGGLTGYNEQFF
NA	12	TRBV7-9	NA	TRBJ1-2	TGTGCCAGCAGCTTCCGGGACTATGGCTACACCTTC	CASSFRDYGYTF
NA	13	TRBV5-8	NA	TRBJ1-2	TGTGCCAGCAGCTTGATGCCCCAGGTTGGCTACACCTTC	CASSLMPQVGYTF
NA	19	TRBV4-1	NA	TRBJ1-6	TGCGCCAGCAGCCCGTACGAGAGGTTCGCAGCTCTCGATAATTCACCCCTCCACTTT	CASSPYERFAALDNSPLHF
NA	17	TRBV5-5	TRBD2	TRBJ2-6	TGTGCCAGCAGCTTGCGGGAGGGGGACTCTGGGGCCAACGTCCTGACTTTC	CASSLREGDSGANVLTF
NA	11	TRBV29-1	NA	TRBJ2-3	TGCAGCACCACTGGCACAGATACGCAGTATTTT	CSTTGTDTQYF
NA	13	TRBV19	NA	TRBJ2-1	TGTGCCAGTAGGACCTTGGGGGCAGGTGAGCAGTTCTTC	CASRTLGAGEQFF
NA	11	TRBV30	TRBD1	TRBJ1-2	TGTGCCTGGAGGACGGGACAGACTTACACCTTC	CAWRTGQTYTF
NA	13	TRBV19	NA	TRBJ2-3	TGTGCCAGTAGTACCTACCAAGTAGATACGCAGTATTTT	CASSTYQVDTQYF
NA	15	TRBV18	TRBD1	TRBJ1-1	TGTGCCAGCTCACCGGGGACAGTCTCAAACACTGAAGCTTTCTTT	CASSPGTVSNTEAFF
NA	16	TRBV4-1	TRBD2	TRBJ2-1	TGCGCCAGCAGCCAAGATGGTAGCGGGAGGAAAAATGAGCAGTTCTTC	CASSQDGSGRKNEQFF
few	13	TRBV2	TRBD1	TRBJ2-7	TGTGCCAGCAGGGGACAGTCCAATTACGAGCAGTACTTC	CASRGQSNYEQYF
NA	14	TRBV6-1	NA	TRBJ2-7	TGTGCCAGTATGACCACTCAGGGTTCCTACGAGCAGTACTTC	CASMTTQGSYEQYF
NA	15	TRBV11-2	TRBD1	TRBJ1-1	TGTGCCAGCAGCAGGGGGGGGACAGGGAACACTGAAGCTTTCTTT	CASSRGGTGNTEAFF
once	13	TRBV7-6	NA	TRBJ2-7	TGTGCCAGCAGCTTAGGGGAACAGGGCGAGCAGTACTTC	CASSLGEQGEQYF
NA	17	TRBV2	TRBD1	TRBJ2-3	TGTGCCAGCAGTGAATCAGGGACAGGGGGGGGCACAGATACGCAGTATTTT	CASSESGTGGGTDTQYF
NA	15	TRBV5-4	TRBD1	TRBJ2-7	TGTGCCAGCAGTTACGCCGGGACAGGGGGCTACGAGCAGTACTTC	CASSYAGTGGYEQYF
NA	17	TRBV28	TRBD2	TRBJ2-3	TGTGCCAGCATCACGCGTGGGACTAGCGGGAGGTGGGATACGCAGTATTTT	CASITRGTSGRWDTQYF
NA	12	TRBV30	NA	TRBJ1-1	TGTGCCTGGACAGGGGTGTTAACTGAAGCTTTCTTT	CAWTGVLTEAFF
NA	13	TRBV7-3	NA	TRBJ2-1	TGTGCCAGCAGCTTAGATCACCCAGAAGAGCAGTTCTTC	CASSLDHPEEQFF
NA	13	TRBV19	TRBD1	TRBJ1-1	TGTGCCAGTAGTAAGGACAGGGGGACTGAAGCTTTCTTT	CASSKDRGTEAFF
NA	14	TRBV7-7	NA	TRBJ2-2	TGTGCCAGCAGCTTCTCTAGTCAAACCGGGGAGCTGTTTTTT	CASSFSSQTGELFF
NA	14	TRBV19	NA	TRBJ1-2	TGTGCCAGTAGTATTGCCTCGAGTAGCTATGGCTACACCTTC	CASSIASSSYGYTF
NA	16	TRBV19	TRBD1	TRBJ2-5	TGTGCCAGTAGTATCGGAGGACAGGGGTACCAAGAGACCCAGTACTTC	CASSIGGQGYQETQYF
NA	13	TRBV5-1	NA	TRBJ2-1	TGCGCCAGCAGCTTTAGCACTTACAATGAGCAGTTCTTC	CASSFSTYNEQFF
NA	16	TRBV2	TRBD1	TRBJ1-6	TGTGCCAGCAGTTACAGGGGGCGCCTTGAAGGGTCACCCCTCCACTTT	CASSYRGRLEGSPLHF
NA	12	TRBV10-2	NA	TRBJ1-4	TGCGCCAGCAGACAACCTAATGAAAAACTGTTTTTT	CASRQPNEKLFF
NA	16	TRBV5-1	TRBD1	TRBJ1-1	TGCGCCAGCAGCTTGGAGGGACAGGGGGCGATCACTGAAGCTTTCTTT	CASSLEGQGAITEAFF